These T cell receptor beta chains were read from a single sample in a study of T cells after yellow fever vaccination. TCRdb recomputed calls from the 5' RACE reads with MiXCR, one row per CDR3 protein. The table shows approximately 550,000 distinct CDR3 sequences, with roughly a fifth occurring only once. The input for sequencing was PBMCs, taken 15 days after the yellow fever booster vaccination. The receptor set was obtained from a young man who received the YFV17D yellow fever vaccine. Both conserved end residues are part of each CDR3. The D gene is left open where the match is weak.

>TRBD1|TRBV4-3|TRBJ2-1
CASSQEPAGGWNEQFF
>-|TRBV5-1|TRBJ2-1
CASSLDRANEQFF
>TRBD2|TRBV24-1|TRBJ2-3
CATSDPGLADLTDTQYF
>TRBD2|TRBV3-1|TRBJ2-3
CASSRSPGGGADTQYF
>-|TRBV24-1|TRBJ2-1
CATSDPRVSNEQFF
>TRBD1|TRBV7-3|TRBJ2-3
CASSLGTGLNTDTQYF
>-|TRBV7-2|TRBJ1-1
CASSFTTGTNTEAFF
>TRBD2|TRBV6-4|TRBJ2-2
CASSDAPLAGVNTGELFF
>TRBD2|TRBV6-1|TRBJ2-3
CASTDSGSPTDTQYF
>-|TRBV5-1|TRBJ2-2
CASSLPSWNTGELFF
>-|TRBV6-2/TRBV6-3|TRBJ2-1
CASSHGSHQFF
>-|TRBV29-1|TRBJ1-1
CSVCSLNTEAFF
>-|TRBV30|TRBJ1-1
CAWRGRGAATEAFF
>-|TRBV5-1|TRBJ2-3
CASSPHVEGTDTQYF
>TRBD2|TRBV29-1|TRBJ2-7
CSVLAGAPYEQYF
>-|TRBV7-3|TRBJ2-1
CASSLASSKKYEQFF
>-|TRBV28|TRBJ2-7
CATNKGPGEQYF
>-|TRBV24-1|TRBJ2-6
CATSNGAKGANVLTF
>-|TRBV12-3/TRBV12-4|TRBJ2-1
CASSWAESYNEQFF
>-|TRBV10-3|TRBJ2-3
CAVFGTDTQYF
>TRBD2|TRBV7-8|TRBJ2-5
CASSFGTSGMPQYF